Each of the 21 T cell receptor beta chains below was sequenced from the same sample in a study of response to subunit inactivated influenza vaccine. TCRdb re-analysed the RT-PCR reads in MiXCR, keeping a single row per CDR3 protein. The data contain fewer than 200,000 distinct CDR3 sequences, approximately 8.7% of them singletons. Sample: non-naive T cells sorted from PBMCs, taken on the day of vaccination. These receptors were obtained from a man between 45 and 60 years old who received an inactivated influenza vaccine.

The V and J genes are TRBV20-1 and TRBJ2-7, with 8 bases lining up with TRBD2. Germline assignment: CDR1 DFQATT and CDR2 SNEGSKA (reference sequence). The CDR3 has 12 residues. CDR3 amino acids: CSVGGDLYEQYF. The DNA of the CDR3 is TGCAGCGTCGGGGGGGACTTATACGAGCAGTACTTC.

The chain links TRBV2 to TRBJ2-7, with 9 positions matching TRBD1. This CDR3 has 14 amino acids. CDR1 is SNHLY, CDR2 FYNNEI, per germline. Losses at the gene ends were 4 bases for V and 6 bases for J; bases not matched to a gene: 7. CDR3 protein: CASSGTGVGGEQYF. The CDR3 nucleotides are TGTGCCAGCAGTGGGACAGGGGTAGGGGGCGAGCAGTACTTC. The full variable domain, with the rest looked up from reference TRBV2 and TRBJ2-7, is EPEVTQTPSHQVTQMGQEVILRCVPISNHLYFYWYRQILGQKVEFLVSFYNNEISEKSEIFDDQFSVERPDGSNFTLKIRSTKLEDSAMYFCASSGTGVGGEQYFGPGTRLTVT.

J is TRBJ2-1 and V is TRBV7-9; maybe TRBD1 (5 bases). The V end lost 5 bases, the J end lost 10 bases, and 12 bases lay between the germline ends. The germline CDR1 and CDR2 sequences are SEHNR and FQNEAQ (reference sequence). This CDR3 has 12 amino acids. The CDR3 loop reads CASSAPSGEQFF. CDR3 nucleotides: TGTGCCAGCAGCGCCCCATCAGGGGAGCAGTTCTTC.

This chain links TRBV20-1 with TRBJ2-7, with TRBD2 as a possible D gene (5 bases). Trimming took 0 bases from V and 5 from J, leaving 14 bases between them. Germline V gene lookup returns CDR1 DFQATT and CDR2 SNEGSKA (reference sequence). The CDR3 loop spans 14 amino acids. CDR3 residues: CSARDMRAWDEQYF. The CDR3 region has the DNA TGCAGTGCTAGAGATATGAGGGCGTGGGACGAGCAGTACTTC.

The chain has TRBV9 and TRBJ2-1; 7 nucleotides match TRBD2. Germline CDR1 and CDR2: SGDLS and YYNGEE. After removal of 5 bases from V and 8 bases from J, the junction contained 7 bases not matched to a gene. The CDR3 totals 13 residues. CDR3 nucleotide sequence: TGTGCCAGCAGTGAAACTAGCGACCATGAGCAGTTCTTC. Protein sequence: CASSETSDHEQFF. The whole variable domain, remainder taken from reference TRBV9 and TRBJ2-1, is DSGVTQTPKHLITATGQRVTLRCSPRSGDLSVYWYQQSLDQGLQFLIQYYNGEERAKGNILERFSAQQFPDLHSELNLSSLELGDSALYFCASSETSDHEQFFGPGTRLTVL.

In its sample, this clonotype was seen many times. The chain employs TRBV4-1 and TRBJ2-5; 12 nucleotides align to TRBD1. CDR1 is MGHRA, CDR2 YSYEKL, per germline. The V segment lost 0 bases and the J segment 5 bases; nucleotides outside the gene matches: 7. The CDR3 is 17 residues long. This CDR3 is CASSQEDGTGGAETQYF. CDR3 bases: TGCGCCAGCAGCCAAGAGGACGGGACAGGGGGCGCCGAGACCCAGTACTTC.

This clonotype was seen ten or more times. This chain uses TRBV20-1 with TRBJ2-3, with D tentatively TRBD2 (5 bases). The CDR3 has 14 residues. Per germline, CDR1 DFQATT and CDR2 SNEGSKA (reference sequence). Trimming cost V 5 bases and J 4 bases, with 16 bases left between them. The CDR3 loop reads CSAETGNRADTQYF. Here the CDR3 DNA reads TGCAGTGCTGAAACGGGAAACCGTGCAGATACGCAGTATTTT.

The chain combines TRBV20-1 with TRBJ2-6; D tentatively fits TRBD1 or TRBD2 (6 bases each). The CDR3 contains 18 residues. CDR1 and CDR2 (germline): DFQATT, SNEGSKA (reference sequence). Trimming stripped 3 bases from V and 2 bases from J, with 20 bases between. The CDR3 region is CSARGGDRNLAGANVLTF. In DNA, the CDR3 is TGCAGTGCTAGGGGGGGAGACAGGAATTTGGCTGGGGCCAACGTCCTGACTTTC.

This clonotype was seen ten or more times. The DNA for the CDR3 is TGCGCCAGCAGCCAAGGGGGGTACAATCAGCCCCAGCATTTT. It specifies CASSQGGYNQPQHF. The chain joins TRBV4-3 to TRBJ1-5; D may be TRBD1 (5 bases). Trimming shortened V by 1 base and J by 3 bases, and 7 bases separated the two germline ends. The germline CDR1 and CDR2 sequences are LGHNA and YSLEER. The CDR3 has 14 amino acids.

This clonotype has more than one count but fewer than ten. A junction boundary mismatches the germline segment, possibly from a read error. J is TRBJ2-3 and V is TRBV10-3; no firm D call. Looked up from germline, CDR1 is ENHRY and CDR2 is SYGVKD. This CDR3 has 16 residues. The CDR3 nucleotides are TGTGCCATCAGTGAGTCGAAGGCCGAGAGCACAGATACGCAGGATTTT. Translation: CAISESKAESTDTQDF.

The V and J genes are TRBV20-1 and TRBJ2-5; 14 positions agree with TRBD2. The CDR3 has 19 amino acids. Unmatched junction bases numbered 17, after V lost 3 bases and J lost 5 bases. Germline assignment: CDR1 DFQATT and CDR2 SNEGSKA (reference sequence). CDR3 residues: CSASPPLGTSGRVGETQYF. The CDR3 nucleotides read TGCAGTGCTAGCCCGCCCCTGGGGACTAGCGGGAGAGTAGGGGAGACCCAGTACTTC.

The rearrangement links TRBV6-1 to TRBJ1-5; D gene unclear. Trimming removed 6 bases from V and 1 base from J, with 7 bases in between. CDR1 and CDR2 from the germline V gene are MNHNS and SASEGT. The CDR3 contains 13 residues. The CDR3 sequence: CASSLHSNQPQHF. The CDR3 DNA sequence: TGTGCCAGCAGCCTACACAGCAATCAGCCCCAGCATTTT.

This clonotype has more than one count but fewer than ten. In nucleotides, the CDR3 is TGTGCCAGCAGTTTCTCGGGTCGGGACAGCAATCAGCCCCAGCATTTT. Translation: CASSFSGRDSNQPQHF. The chain is built from TRBV28 and TRBJ1-5; possible D gene TRBD1, 5 bases. The CDR3 length is 16 residues. CDR1 is MDHEN, CDR2 SYDVKM, per germline. Trimming pared 3 bases from V and 1 base from J, leaving 13 bases between. The full variable domain, completed using reference TRBV28 and TRBJ1-5, is DVKVTQSSRYLVKRTGEKVFLECVQDMDHENMFWYRQDPGLGLRLIYFSYDVKMKEKGDIPEGYSVSREKKERFSLILESASTNQTSMYLCASSFSGRDSNQPQHFGDGTRLSIL.

This sequence joins TRBV7-9 and TRBJ2-3; possible D gene TRBD2, 5 bases. V was pared by 4 bases and J by 2 bases, with 13 bases between. The CDR3 is 15 amino acids. The germline gives CDR1 SEHNR, CDR2 FQNEAQ (reference sequence). DNA for the CDR3: TGTGCCAGCAGCTCCCTTCGGGGTGTCACAGATACGCAGTATTTT. It is translated as CASSSLRGVTDTQYF.

CDR3 DNA: TGTGCCAGCAGTTCAACCAGACTAGCGGGAGGGCGGCGACGACAGCAGTTCTTC. Protein sequence: CASSSTRLAGGRRRQQFF. V is TRBV6-2 or TRBV6-3 and J is TRBJ2-1; TRBD2 aligns across 14 bases. The CDR3 runs 18 residues. V shed 4 bases, J shed 11 bases, and the junction held 16 bases outside the gene matches. Germline V CDR1 and CDR2: MNHEY, SVGEGT.

This clonotype was seen ten or more times. The V gene is TRBV4-3, the J gene TRBJ2-2; 11 bases match TRBD2. The CDR3 has 18 amino acids. Trimming cost V 0 bases and J 4 bases; bases outside gene matches: 7. Germline assignment: CDR1 LGHNA and CDR2 YSLEER. The CDR3 here is CASSQEASGGRTTGELFF. The CDR3 DNA reads TGCGCCAGCAGCCAAGAGGCTAGCGGGGGGCGAACCACCGGGGAGCTGTTTTTT.

This clonotype came up once. CDR3 residues: CASSKTSGRHNEQFF. Written as DNA, the CDR3 is TGTGCCAGCAGCAAGACTAGCGGGCGCCACAATGAGCAGTTCTTC. The chain is built from TRBV9 and TRBJ2-1, with 10 bases lining up with TRBD2. With 4 bases clipped from V and 5 bases from J, the junction kept 6 bases outside the gene matches. This CDR3 contains 15 residues. The germline CDR1 and CDR2 sequences are SGDLS and YYNGEE.

This clonotype was observed a handful of times. The J gene is TRBJ1-2, the V gene TRBV29-1; D uncertain. Germline V gene sequence: CDR1 SQVTM, CDR2 ANQGSEA. This CDR3 has 11 amino acids. The V end lost 4 bases, the J end lost 6 bases, and 9 bases lay between the germline ends. Here the CDR3 DNA reads TGCAGCGTTGCTTCTGGGGATGGCTACACCTTC. Its translation: CSVASGDGYTF. Complete variable domain (other parts from reference TRBV29-1 and TRBJ1-2): SAVISQKPSRDICQRGTSLTIQCQVDSQVTMMFWYRQQPGQSLTLIATANQGSEATYESGFVIDKFPISRPNLTFSTLTVSNMSPEDSSIYLCSVASGDGYTFGSGTRLTVV.

This rearrangement joins TRBV7-2 to TRBJ2-5, with D possibly TRBD1 on 6 matching bases. CDR1 and CDR2 (germline): SGHTA, FQGNSA. Between the trimmed V and J ends, which lost 5 bases and 9 bases, there was a span of 13 bases. CDR3 size: 12 residues. The CDR3 coding sequence is TGTGCCAGCAGCCCCCCTAGGGGGTCCCAGTACTTC. It encodes CASSPPRGSQYF.

This clonotype turned up a few times. The chain has TRBV28 and TRBJ2-7, with D tentatively TRBD1 (6 bases). There are 16 residues in the CDR3. Germline V gene lookup returns CDR1 MDHEN and CDR2 SYDVKM. Trimming pared 1 base from V and 0 bases from J, leaving 13 bases between. Written as DNA, the CDR3 is TGTGCCAGCAGTTTATATTGGGGGCCGGACTCCTACGAGCAGTACTTC. Translated: CASSLYWGPDSYEQYF.

This clonotype was seen ten or more times. The rearrangement links TRBV4-3 to TRBJ2-1; D gene unclear. The CDR3 has 13 amino acids. Per germline, CDR1 LGHNA and CDR2 YSLEER. V dropped 0 bases and J dropped 10 bases, with 10 bases sitting between them. CDR3 residues: CASSQDWVREQFF. The CDR3 coding sequence is TGCGCCAGCAGCCAAGATTGGGTTCGGGAGCAGTTCTTC.